These 2 T cell receptor beta chains originate from one sample sequenced in a study of shared clonotypes between healthy human individuals. Assay: immunoSEQ multiplex PCR; the TCRdb copy retains only in-frame clones and omits some. The data hold roughly 500,000 clones, with about three quarters observed a single time. Sequenced sample: PBMCs. Receptors originate from a woman aged 35 to 49 in good health. Some clones in this sample may be carry-over from other donors' samples.

This chain connects TRBV30 to TRBJ2-7, with D perhaps matching TRBD2 (5 bases). V was shortened by 0 bases and J by 6 bases, with 15 bases between the two germline ends. Looked up from germline, CDR1 is GTSNPN and CDR2 is SVGIG (reference sequence). The CDR3 spans 14 residues. The CDR3 region is CAWSVLVGTGEQYF. The CDR3 DNA sequence: TGTGCCTGGAGTGTACTAGTCGGTACTGGCGAGCAGTACTTC.

The chain is built from TRBV10-3 and TRBJ2-5; unclear D gene. There are 15 residues in the CDR3. The germline CDR1 and CDR2 sequences are ENHRY and SYGVKD. Between the trimmed V and J ends, which lost 3 bases and 2 bases, there was a span of 13 bases. The CDR3 loop is CAISDEQNIQETQYF. The CDR3 DNA follows: TGTGCCATCAGTGATGAACAGAACATACAAGAGACCCAGTACTTC.